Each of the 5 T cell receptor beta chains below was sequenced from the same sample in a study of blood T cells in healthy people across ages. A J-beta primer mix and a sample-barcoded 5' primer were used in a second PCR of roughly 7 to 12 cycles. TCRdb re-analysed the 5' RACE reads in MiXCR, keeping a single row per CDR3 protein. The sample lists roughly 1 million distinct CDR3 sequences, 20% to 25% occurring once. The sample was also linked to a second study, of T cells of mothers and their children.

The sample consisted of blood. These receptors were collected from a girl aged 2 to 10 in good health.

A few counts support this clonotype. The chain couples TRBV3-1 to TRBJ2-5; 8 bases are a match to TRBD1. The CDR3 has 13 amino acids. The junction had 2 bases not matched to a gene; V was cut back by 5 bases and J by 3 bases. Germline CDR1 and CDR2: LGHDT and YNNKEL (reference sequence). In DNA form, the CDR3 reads TGTGCCAGCAGCGAGACAGGGGAAGAGACCCAGTACTTC. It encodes CASSETGEETQYF.

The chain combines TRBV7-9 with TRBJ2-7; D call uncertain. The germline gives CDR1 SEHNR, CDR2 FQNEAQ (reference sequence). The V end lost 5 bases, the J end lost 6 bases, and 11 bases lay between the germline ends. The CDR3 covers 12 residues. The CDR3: CASSALMGEQYF. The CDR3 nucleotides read TGTGCCAGCAGCGCCTTAATGGGCGAGCAGTACTTC.

The CDR3 sequence: CSVRGLSGANVLTF. The DNA for the CDR3 is TGCAGCGTTCGGGGGCTCTCTGGGGCCAACGTCCTGACTTTC. The J gene is TRBJ2-6, the V gene TRBV29-1; D assignment may be TRBD1 or TRBD2 (6 bases each). Trimming took off 5 bases at V and 0 bases at J, with 8 bases between the two ends. The germline V gene has CDR1 SQVTM and CDR2 ANQGSEA. The CDR3 is 14 residues long. Combining the CDR3 with reference TRBV29-1 and TRBJ2-6 gives the whole variable domain SAVISQKPSRDICQRGTSLTIQCQVDSQVTMMFWYRQQPGQSLTLIATANQGSEATYESGFVIDKFPISRPNLTFSTLTVSNMSPEDSSIYLCSVRGLSGANVLTFGAGSRLTVL.

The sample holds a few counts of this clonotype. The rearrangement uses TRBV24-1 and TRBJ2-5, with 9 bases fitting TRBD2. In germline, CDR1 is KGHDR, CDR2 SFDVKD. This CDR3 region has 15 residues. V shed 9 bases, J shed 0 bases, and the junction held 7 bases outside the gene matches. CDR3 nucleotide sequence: TGTGCCACCGGAGAGCGGGGGGCCAACCAAGAGACCCAGTACTTC. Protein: CATGERGANQETQYF.

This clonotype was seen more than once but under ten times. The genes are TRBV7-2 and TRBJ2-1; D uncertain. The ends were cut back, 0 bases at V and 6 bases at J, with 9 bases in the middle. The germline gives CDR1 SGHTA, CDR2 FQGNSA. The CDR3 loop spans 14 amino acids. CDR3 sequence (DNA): TGTGCCAGCAGCTTAGCCATCCACATCAATGAGCAGTTCTTC. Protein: CASSLAIHINEQFF.